This record looks at one T cell receptor (beta chain) sequence and its context. Original handling: The assay estimated nucleated cells by amplifying reference gene primers. Data came from immunoSEQ multiplex PCR; TCRdb stores just in-frame clones and leaves some out. The V and J calls and clone size were taken over from that table, and D and trimming were inferred from the DNA. The top ten hold around 8.8% of the sample, which has about 280,000 clones, approximately 86% seen once. The record originates from a study of blood T cell repertoires in COVID-19. Study as a whole: Sites in the United States, Italy and Spain provided acute and convalescent COVID-19 samples. From T cells, B-cell-depleted T cells, or PBMCs came the material, which was cDNA or gDNA.

V lost 2 bases, J lost 5 bases, and 12 bases lay in between. This CDR3 region has 14 residues. The germline V gene has CDR1 KGHSY and CDR2 FQNENV. The sequencing sample was made of peripheral blood. This chain uses TRBV16 with TRBJ1-1; perhaps TRBD1 as D (6 bases). This receptor was identified in a man aged 40-50 years with active or convalescent COVID-19. Here the CDR3 reads CASSQNFQGTEAFF. For the CDR3, the DNA is TGTGCCAGCAGCCAAAACTTTCAGGGGACTGAAGCTTTCTTT.